A selection of T cell receptor beta chains follows, all from one sample in a study of response to subunit inactivated influenza vaccine. MiXCR was run by TCRdb on the RT-PCR reads, yielding one entry per CDR3 protein. The sample yields approximately 500,000 distinct CDR3 sequences, 10% to 15% seen once. Sequencing used PBMCs from blood, obtained around seven weeks after vaccination. These receptors were taken from a middle-aged man who received an inactivated influenza vaccine. CDR3s include the opening cysteine and the closing phenylalanine or tryptophan. A D gene is named only where the DNA matches it firmly. A clone size is listed for some rows: how often the clone was seen (once, few, many), or a class if it is expanded.

cdr3_nt cdr3_aa j_call clone_size d_call v_call
TGTGCCATCAGTATACCCGGGACTAGCGGGGGGTTCAATGAGCAGTTCTTC CAISIPGTSGGFNEQFF TRBJ2-1 NA TRBD2 TRBV10-3
TGTGCCAGCAGCCGTCAGGGGACGGGAGATAATTCACCCCTCCACTTT CASSRQGTGDNSPLHF TRBJ1-6 few NA TRBV5-5
TGCAGTGCTAGAGACCCATCCCGGGGGAAAGACTACGAGCAGTACTTC CSARDPSRGKDYEQYF TRBJ2-7 many NA TRBV20-1
TGCGCCAGCAGCATCAAGACAGGGCCAGATACGCAGTATTTT CASSIKTGPDTQYF TRBJ2-3 few TRBD1 TRBV4-3
TGTGCCAGTAGCGAGACAGGGACGGCCGGGGAGCTGTTTTTT CASSETGTAGELFF TRBJ2-2 NA TRBD1 TRBV19
TGCGCCAGCAGCTTGGCGGCCGGGACAAGGGTGGAAGATACGCAGTATTTT CASSLAAGTRVEDTQYF TRBJ2-3 few NA TRBV5-1
TGTGCCAGCAGTTTATTACTAGCAGGGCAGTTCTTC CASSLLLAGQFF TRBJ2-1 NA NA TRBV27
TGCAGTGCTAGAGGTCAGGCCAATGGCGGGGAGCTGGTTTTT CSARGQANGGELVF TRBJ2-2 NA NA TRBV20-1
TGTGCCAGCAGCCAAGTGGGGACGAACACTGAAGCTTTCTTT CASSQVGTNTEAFF TRBJ1-1 NA NA TRBV3-1
TGCAGTGCTAGAGATAATATAAACTCGGATGCGGCCCAGTACTTC CSARDNINSDAAQYF TRBJ2-7 NA NA TRBV20-1